Below are 21 T cell receptor beta chains sequenced from a single sample in a study of shared clonotypes between healthy human individuals. Using immunoSEQ multiplex PCR, the repertoire was profiled, and TCRdb retains in-frame clones only, with some absent. Counted here are 2.5 million or so clones, approximately 90% occurring once; the ten biggest clones make up more than 0.12%. The specimen sequenced was naive CD4+ T cells sorted from blood. The subset was: CD45RA+ positively selected. All receptors come from a man younger than 35 in good health.

The chain combines TRBV6-6 with TRBJ1-6; 7 bases fit TRBD1. The CDR3 contains 16 residues. Trimming removed 4 bases from V and 5 bases from J; junction bases left unmatched: 8. CDR1 and CDR2 (germline): MNHNY, SVGAGI (reference sequence). In nucleotides, the CDR3 is TGTGCCAGCAGTTTCAAGGACAGGAGGGATAATTCACCCCTCCACTTT. Translation gives CASSFKDRRDNSPLHF.

This chain uses TRBV18 with TRBJ2-7, with 7 bases aligning to TRBD1. CDR1 is KGHSH and CDR2 is LQKENI in the germline V gene. CDR3 length equals 16 residues. Losses at the gene ends were 3 bases for V and 0 bases for J; bases not matched to a gene: 8. CDR3 amino acids: CASSPYRDRPSYEQYF. In nucleotides, the CDR3 is TGTGCCAGCTCACCCTACCGGGACAGACCCTCCTACGAGCAGTACTTC.

The chain has TRBV7-2 and TRBJ2-7, with TRBD1 as a possible D gene (5 bases). Germline CDR1 SGHTA, CDR2 FQGNSA. CDR3 length equals 14 residues. Trimming removed 1 base at V and 3 bases at J, with 10 bases between. The CDR3 DNA is TGTGCCAGCAGCTTAGGGGCAGGGCGCTACGAGCAGTACTTC. This codes for CASSLGAGRYEQYF.

The genes are TRBV6-1 and TRBJ1-6; 7 bases match TRBD1. The V gene's germline CDR1 is MNHNS and CDR2 SASEGT. J was trimmed by 2 bases and V by 7 bases; bases with no gene match: 5. The CDR3 length is 15 residues. In nucleotides, the CDR3 is TGTGCCAGCAACCTAGGGGGCACCTATAATTCACCCCTCCACTTT. Translated: CASNLGGTYNSPLHF.

The chain uses TRBV4-3 and TRBJ2-6; D is unclear. Per germline, CDR1 LGHNA and CDR2 YSLEER. The germline V and J ends were trimmed by 1 base and 3 bases, with 4 bases remaining between them. The CDR3 is 14 amino acids. DNA for the CDR3: TGCGCCAGCAGCCAAGGCTTTGGGGCCAACGTCCTGACTTTC. Amino acids: CASSQGFGANVLTF.

The chain carries TRBV9 and TRBJ1-1; no firm D call. The length of the CDR3 is 13 residues. CDR1 and CDR2 from the germline V gene are SGDLS and YYNGEE. The V end was cut by 7 bases, the J end by 0 bases, with 10 bases between. CDR3 in amino acids: CASARRLNTEAFF. CDR3 DNA: TGTGCCAGCGCTCGAAGGTTGAACACTGAAGCTTTCTTT. The full variable domain, in which reference TRBV9 and TRBJ1-1 provide the parts outside the CDR3, is DSGVTQTPKHLITATGQRVTLRCSPRSGDLSVYWYQQSLDQGLQFLIQYYNGEERAKGNILERFSAQQFPDLHSELNLSSLELGDSALYFCASARRLNTEAFFGQGTRLTVV.

The V and J genes are TRBV7-8 and TRBJ2-3; 7 nucleotides line up with TRBD2. CDR3 length equals 15 residues. V shed 3 bases, J shed 2 bases, and the junction held 5 bases outside the gene matches. Per germline, CDR1 SGHVS and CDR2 FQNEAQ. This CDR3 is CASSFPSGVTDTQYF. For the CDR3, the DNA is TGTGCCAGCAGCTTCCCTAGCGGTGTCACAGATACGCAGTATTTT. Combining the CDR3 with reference TRBV7-8 and TRBJ2-3 gives the whole variable domain GAGVSQSPRYKVAKRGQDVALRCDPISGHVSLFWYQQALGQGPEFLTYFQNEAQLDKSGLPSDRFFAERPEGSVSTLKIQRTQQEDSAVYLCASSFPSGVTDTQYFGPGTRLTVL.

This clone has a single count. This sample also contains other DNA sequences that code for the same CDR3. The rearrangement uses TRBV2 and TRBJ2-3; 10 nucleotides align to TRBD2. Trimming cost V 6 bases and J 0 bases; bases outside gene matches: 6. Germline loops: CDR1 SNHLY, CDR2 FYNNEI. This CDR3 contains 16 residues. The CDR3 sequence: CASSPRTSGSTDTQYF. The CDR3 coding sequence is TGTGCCAGCAGCCCGCGGACTAGCGGTAGCACAGATACGCAGTATTTT.

J is TRBJ1-3 and V is TRBV13; D is perhaps TRBD1 (6 bases). CDR1 is PRHDT, CDR2 FYEKMQ, per germline (reference sequence). The CDR3 has 14 amino acids. V lost 5 bases, J lost 4 bases, and 12 bases lay in between. The CDR3 coding sequence is TGTGCCAGCAGCCAGGGGCAAACGGGAAACACCATATATTTT. Its protein product is CASSQGQTGNTIYF.

The chain links TRBV19 to TRBJ1-3; 7 bases fit TRBD1. V trimming: 4 bases; J trimming: 4 bases; junction bases outside the gene matches: 13. CDR1 and CDR2 from the germline V gene are LNHDA and SQIVND (reference sequence). The CDR3 has 17 amino acids. The CDR3 nucleotides read TGTGCCAGTAGTACCTCCCACATGACAGGGCGGGGAAACACCATATATTTT. Translated, it gives CASSTSHMTGRGNTIYF.

The rearrangement uses TRBV10-3 and TRBJ1-5, with 7 bases lining up with TRBD1. The CDR3 consists of 14 residues. Germline CDR1 reads ENHRY; CDR2 reads SYGVKD. V was clipped by 6 bases and J by 4 bases; unmatched bases: 6. DNA of the CDR3: TGTGCCATCAGCGCGACAGGGAGTAATCAGCCCCAGCATTTT. Protein product: CAISATGSNQPQHF.

In this sample, this clone turned up a few times. The chain uses TRBV5-4 and TRBJ1-4, with 8 nucleotides matching TRBD1. The CDR3 contains 13 residues. The trim removed 4 bases at V and 5 bases at J, leaving 1 base unmatched. Germline-derived CDR1 and CDR2 are SGHNT and YYREEE (reference sequence). This CDR3 is CASSRQGNEKLFF. Written as DNA, the CDR3 is TGTGCCAGCAGCCGACAGGGGAATGAAAAACTGTTTTTT.

On this clone: The identical CDR3 is also encoded by other nucleotide sequences in the sample. The V and J genes are TRBV5-1 and TRBJ2-5, with D uncertain. The CDR3 sequence is 15 residues long. Trimming cost V 0 bases and J 5 bases, with 14 bases left between them. Germline V gene sequence: CDR1 SGHRS, CDR2 YFSETQ. In DNA, the CDR3 is TGCGCCAGCAGCTTGGAGGCAGGCAAAGGGGAGACCCAGTACTTC. Protein product: CASSLEAGKGETQYF.

This chain uses TRBV10-1 with TRBJ2-7; D is uncertain. The CDR3 is 14 amino acids. V gave up 0 bases and J gave up 6 bases, with 12 bases separating them. The germline CDR1 and CDR2 sequences are WNHNN and SYGVQD (reference sequence). The CDR3 DNA reads as TGCGCCAGCAGTGAGTCAGGGCAGGCCTTCGAGCAGTACTTC. Encoded protein: CASSESGQAFEQYF.

This chain joins TRBV19 and TRBJ1-6; no definite D call. This CDR3 is built from 13 residues. The V end was cut by 6 bases, the J end by 8 bases, with 11 bases between. The germline CDR1 and CDR2 sequences are LNHDA and SQIVND (reference sequence). For the CDR3, the DNA is TGTGCCAGTAGCACTTCCGGGTATTCACCCCTCCACTTT. Protein product: CASSTSGYSPLHF.

V gene TRBV5-1 combines with J gene TRBJ2-2, with TRBD1 matching 7 bases. With V trimmed by 0 bases and J by 7 bases, 6 bases remained unmatched. Germline V gene sequence: CDR1 SGHRS, CDR2 YFSETQ. This CDR3 is 15 amino acids long. Here the CDR3 DNA reads TGCGCCAGCAGCTTGGCCCAAGGGGGCGGCGGGGAGCTGTTTTTT. Its translation is CASSLAQGGGGELFF.

V usage is TRBV6-6 and J usage is TRBJ1-2; D remains unclear. Germline CDR1 MNHNY, CDR2 SVGAGI (reference sequence). V was shortened by 6 bases and J by 0 bases, with 8 bases between the two germline ends. The CDR3 is 13 residues long. CDR3 sequence reads: CASRRGTNYGYTF. As DNA, the CDR3 is TGTGCCAGCAGACGGGGAACTAACTATGGCTACACCTTC.

The rearrangement uses TRBV30 and TRBJ2-7; 13 bases agree with TRBD2. With 1 base clipped from V and 6 bases from J, the junction kept 6 bases outside the gene matches. Germline CDR1 is GTSNPN and CDR2 is SVGIG (reference sequence). The CDR3 totals 15 residues. CDR3 bases: TGTGCCTGGAGTGCAGGGACTAGCGGGAAACGCGAGCAGTACTTC. Amino acids: CAWSAGTSGKREQYF. The entire variable domain, with the rest obtained from reference TRBV30 and TRBJ2-7, is as follows: SQTIHQWPATLVQPVGSPLSLECTVEGTSNPNLYWYRQAAGRGLQLLFYSVGIGQISSEVPQNLSASRPQDRQFILSSKKLLLSDSGFYLCAWSAGTSGKREQYFGPGTRLTVT.

The chain recombines TRBV5-1 with TRBJ2-7; D is possibly TRBD2 (5 bases). This CDR3 has 15 amino acids. CDR1 and CDR2 (germline): SGHRS, YFSETQ. Trimming removed 8 bases at V and 3 bases at J, with 21 bases between. CDR3 residues: CASALMQRTIYEQYF. CDR3 DNA sequence: TGCGCCAGTGCCCTCATGCAGCGGACCATCTACGAGCAGTACTTC.

The rearrangement links TRBV10-1 to TRBJ2-4; no definite D call. CDR1 is WNHNN and CDR2 is SYGVQD in the germline V gene (reference sequence). Between the trimmed V and J ends, which lost 3 bases and 0 bases, there was a span of 6 bases. The CDR3 is made up of 14 amino acids. The CDR3 here is CASSDPGAKNIQYF. The CDR3 region has the DNA TGCGCCAGCAGTGATCCCGGAGCCAAAAACATTCAGTACTTC.

The chain is built from TRBV18 and TRBJ2-3, with 10 bases lining up with TRBD2. The germline gives CDR1 KGHSH, CDR2 LQKENI. The junction had 3 bases not matched to a gene; V was cut back by 2 bases and J by 1 base. CDR3 size: 16 residues. The CDR3 coding sequence is TGTGCCAGCTCACCATATCTAGCGGGGGGCACAGATACGCAGTATTTT. Its translation: CASSPYLAGGTDTQYF. The variable domain in full, with the rest retrieved from reference TRBV18 and TRBJ2-3, is NAGVMQNPRHLVRRRGQEARLRCSPMKGHSHVYWYRQLPEEGLKFMVYLQKENIIDESGMPKERFSAEFPKEGPSILRIQQVVRGDSAAYFCASSPYLAGGTDTQYFGPGTRLTVL.